Below, 9 T cell receptor beta chains from the same sample are listed, as sequenced in a study of control samples from healthy donors and cancer patients. The data were produced by immunoSEQ multiplex PCR, yet TCRdb's version contains in-frame clones alone and is incomplete. The sample has roughly 170,000 clones, 80% to 95% seen once. The specimen sequenced was blood. The receptors here all came from a woman in her sixties or seventies in good health.

V and J are TRBV5-5 and TRBJ1-2; no definite D call. V was trimmed by 2 bases and J by 0 bases, leaving 8 bases between them. Germline V gene sequence: CDR1 SGHKS, CDR2 YYEKEE (reference sequence). CDR3 length equals 14 residues. Here the CDR3 DNA reads TGTGCCAGCAGCTTCGGGGAAACTAACTATGGCTACACCTTC. It encodes CASSFGETNYGYTF.

The chain uses TRBV18 and TRBJ1-1, with a possible D match to TRBD1 (5 bases). The V end was cut by 2 bases, the J end by 5 bases, with 12 bases between. This CDR3 contains 14 residues. Germline CDR1 KGHSH, CDR2 LQKENI. The CDR3 here is CASSPEGVGTEAFF. The CDR3 bases are TGTGCCAGCTCACCAGAAGGGGTCGGGACTGAAGCTTTCTTT.

This chain connects TRBV7-9 to TRBJ1-4; a weak D match, TRBD1 (5 bases). This CDR3 region has 15 residues. Germline lookup yields CDR1 SEHNR and CDR2 FQNEAQ (reference sequence). The ends were cut back, 1 base at V and 5 bases at J, with 11 bases in the middle. The CDR3 nucleotides are TGTGCCAGCAGCTTAGTGGGGGGAGGAAATGAAAAACTGTTTTTT. Its translation is CASSLVGGGNEKLFF.

The V call is TRBV19, the J call TRBJ1-1; 9 nucleotides line up with TRBD1. Looked up from germline, CDR1 is LNHDA and CDR2 is SQIVND (reference sequence). Losses at the gene ends were 4 bases for V and 4 bases for J; bases not matched to a gene: 4. The CDR3 consists of 14 residues. The CDR3 is CASSKDRGGTEAFF. Here the CDR3 DNA reads TGTGCCAGTAGTAAGGACAGGGGTGGCACTGAAGCTTTCTTT.

This clone occurred once. The chain recombines TRBV3-1 (or the pseudogene TRBV3-2) with TRBJ2-5, with unresolved D. The CDR3 covers 13 residues. Germline-derived CDR1 and CDR2 are LGHDT and YNNKEL (reference sequence). V was clipped by 1 base and J by 2 bases, with 5 bases between them. As DNA, the CDR3 is TGTGCCAGCAGCCAAGGAGGACAAGAGACCCAGTACTTC. Its protein product is CASSQGGQETQYF.

This chain connects TRBV9 to TRBJ1-4; a possible D gene is TRBD1 (6 bases). The V end was cut by 0 bases, the J end by 8 bases, with 14 bases between. CDR1 is SGDLS, CDR2 YYNGEE, per germline. CDR3 length: 15 amino acids. This CDR3 reads CASSVEGTWGEKLFF. CDR3 nucleotides: TGTGCCAGCAGCGTAGAGGGGACATGGGGCGAAAAACTGTTTTTT.

The chain has TRBV7-6 and TRBJ1-2; D is undetermined. Trimming removed 1 base from V and 8 bases from J, with 14 bases in between. This CDR3 comprises 14 residues. Germline V lookup: CDR1 SGHVS, CDR2 FNYEAQ. The CDR3 DNA reads as TGTGCCAGCAGCTTAGGGGCCCCCGCGAGCGGCTACACCTTC. Its protein product is CASSLGAPASGYTF.

This chain links TRBV6-1 with TRBJ1-1; a weak D match, TRBD1 (5 bases). The CDR3 is 14 amino acids. Germline CDR1 is MNHNS and CDR2 is SASEGT. The ends were cut back, 3 bases at V and 3 bases at J, with 11 bases in the middle. As DNA, the CDR3 is TGTGCCAGCAGTGAGGACAACAGACACACTGAAGCTTTCTTT. This codes for CASSEDNRHTEAFF.

J is TRBJ2-5 and V is TRBV19; 9 nucleotides line up with TRBD2. The germline V gene has CDR1 LNHDA and CDR2 SQIVND (reference sequence). V trimming: 10 bases; J trimming: 2 bases; junction bases outside the gene matches: 5. The CDR3 has 13 amino acids. The CDR3 DNA reads as TGTGCCACGGCGGCGGGGGGGCAAGAGACCCAGTACTTC. It encodes CATAAGGQETQYF.